Listed below are T cell receptor beta chains from one sample, sequenced in a study of T-cell memory formation after mild COVID-19. TCRdb reprocessed the 5' RACE reads with MiXCR, giving one entry per CDR3 protein. In the table there are 95,000 to 110,000 distinct CDR3 sequences, approximately 15% of which are singletons. The sequenced sample consisted of PBMCs or a T cell subset sorted from them (not recorded which). The receptor source for this set is a man between 18 and 29 years old who had mild COVID-19 (a few samples of this study predate the infection). Cell type and time point are not known. Both conserved end residues are part of each CDR3. Fields, in order: clone size, D gene, J gene, V gene, CDR3 protein, CDR3 DNA. A D gene is named only where the DNA matches it firmly. Expanded clones get a size class; other rows say once, few or many, or leave the size out.

.	.	TRBJ2-3	TRBV7-8	CASSLLLSGVADTQYF	TGTGCCAGCAGCTTACTACTTTCGGGGGTGGCAGATACGCAGTATTTT
few	TRBD2	TRBJ2-3	TRBV7-6	CASSLARGADTQYF	TGTGCCAGCAGCTTAGCGCGGGGGGCGGATACGCAGTATTTT
.	.	TRBJ1-2	TRBV7-9	CASSLGGTGSKGYGYTF	TGTGCCAGCAGCTTAGGAGGAACGGGCTCCAAGGGCTATGGCTACACCTTC
many	TRBD1	TRBJ2-4	TRBV9	CASSVASPHYIGTAVSIQYF	TGTGCCAGCAGCGTAGCATCACCGCACTACATTGGGACAGCCGTGAGCATTCAGTACTTC
.	TRBD2	TRBJ2-2	TRBV7-2	CASSAQRGTGELFF	TGTGCCAGCAGCGCCCAGCGGGGGACCGGGGAGCTGTTTTTT
many	.	TRBJ1-5	TRBV12-3/TRBV12-4	CASSGGDKLAQHF	TGTGCCAGCAGTGGGGGGGATAAATTGGCCCAGCATTTT
few	.	TRBJ1-6	TRBV4-1	CASSQEGRARNSPLHF	TGCGCCAGCAGCCAAGAAGGGCGCGCTCGTAATTCACCCCTCCACTTT
many	.	TRBJ1-5	TRBV4-3	CASSQDRGNQPQHF	TGCGCCAGCAGCCAAGACCGAGGGAATCAGCCCCAGCATTTT
.	TRBD1	TRBJ2-3	TRBV13	CASSFPGGSMDTQYF	TGTGCCAGCAGCTTTCCAGGGGGAAGTATGGATACGCAGTATTTT
.	.	TRBJ2-7	TRBV20-1	CSARSRMSYEQYF	TGCAGTGCTAGGAGCCGTATGTCCTACGAGCAGTACTTC
.	.	TRBJ1-6	TRBV12-3/TRBV12-4	CASSEPHASYNSPLHF	TGTGCCAGCAGTGAGCCCCACGCGTCCTATAATTCACCCCTCCACTTT
.	TRBD1	TRBJ2-3	TRBV6-5	CASSYGQGLDTQYF	TGTGCCAGCAGTTACGGACAGGGCCTCGATACGCAGTATTTT
many	.	TRBJ2-4	TRBV7-6	CASSSGQGGYIQYF	TGTGCCAGCAGCTCAGGACAAGGGGGTTACATTCAGTACTTC
.	TRBD2	TRBJ2-1	TRBV14	CASSQSGRGSHNEQFF	TGTGCCAGCAGCCAAAGCGGGCGGGGGAGTCACAATGAGCAGTTCTTC
few	TRBD2	TRBJ2-5	TRBV6-5	CASSYSGGLQETQYF	TGTGCCAGCAGTTATAGCGGGGGACTTCAAGAGACCCAGTACTTC
few	.	TRBJ2-1	TRBV20-1	CSASRGGHEQFF	TGCAGTGCCAGTCGAGGGGGGCATGAGCAGTTCTTC
few	.	TRBJ1-1	TRBV15	CATSRENTEAFF	TGTGCCACCAGCAGAGAGAACACTGAAGCTTTCTTT
few	.	TRBJ1-1	TRBV2	CASGVWGQGTEAFF	TGTGCCAGCGGGGTCTGGGGGCAGGGTACTGAAGCTTTCTTT
.	TRBD2	TRBJ2-1	TRBV5-5	CASSGAASGGYNEQFF	TGTGCCAGCAGCGGGGCGGCGAGCGGGGGATACAATGAGCAGTTCTTC
.	.	TRBJ2-3	TRBV24-1	CATSDLRDNTDTQYF	TGTGCCACCAGTGATTTACGGGACAACACAGATACGCAGTATTTT
.	TRBD1	TRBJ2-3	TRBV4-1	CASSQESSWDSPLTQYF	TGCGCCAGCAGCCAAGAGTCAAGTTGGGACAGTCCCTTAACGCAGTATTTT
.	.	TRBJ1-1	TRBV7-9	CAAVRDTEAFF	TGCGCAGCAGTTAGGGATACTGAAGCTTTCTTT
few	.	TRBJ2-1	TRBV7-2	CASSLGLGDNEQFF	TGTGCCAGCAGCTTAGGACTGGGAGACAATGAGCAGTTCTTC
few	TRBD2	TRBJ2-1	TRBV20-1	CSARGEAGGHEQFF	TGCAGTGCAAGAGGTGAAGCGGGGGGGCATGAGCAGTTCTTC
.	TRBD1	TRBJ1-6	TRBV6-5	CASSLAGGSIPLHF	TGTGCCAGCAGTCTGGCAGGGGGCTCCATCCCCCTCCACTTT
.	TRBD1	TRBJ1-1	TRBV9	CASSAQGPEAFF	TGTGCCAGCAGCGCACAGGGGCCTGAAGCTTTCTTT
.	.	TRBJ2-3	TRBV5-1	CASSPRVSSYADTQYF	TGCGCCAGCAGCCCCCGGGTCTCTAGTTACGCAGATACGCAGTATTTT
many	.	TRBJ2-1	TRBV5-1	CASSGRRILEQFF	TGCGCCAGCAGCGGGAGACGGATTTTAGAGCAGTTCTTC
.	TRBD2	TRBJ2-3	TRBV7-6	CASTVGGGLTDTQYF	TGTGCCAGCACCGTCGGGGGGGGGCTAACAGATACGCAGTATTTT
few	.	TRBJ1-2	TRBV4-3	CASSQDVLGEANYGYTF	TGCGCCAGCAGCCAAGATGTGCTGGGGGAGGCTAACTATGGCTACACCTTC
many	.	TRBJ2-1	TRBV20-1	CSARVSGRGDREQFF	TGCAGTGCTAGAGTGTCGGGACGTGGGGACCGTGAGCAGTTCTTC
.	.	TRBJ2-1	TRBV19	CASSVRDGNEQFF	TGTGCCAGTAGTGTCCGGGACGGGAATGAGCAGTTCTTC
.	TRBD1	TRBJ1-2	TRBV4-3	CASSPTGGASGYTF	TGCGCCAGCAGCCCAACAGGGGGCGCCTCTGGCTACACCTTC
few	TRBD2	TRBJ2-1	TRBV5-1	CASSDGLAGESYNEQFF	TGCGCCAGCAGCGATGGACTAGCGGGGGAATCCTACAATGAGCAGTTCTTC
.	TRBD1	TRBJ2-1	TRBV4-1	CASSPRQGVNEQFF	TGCGCCAGCAGCCCGCGACAGGGAGTCAATGAGCAGTTCTTC
many	.	TRBJ2-1	TRBV12-3/TRBV12-4	CASSLRAGDEQFF	TGTGCCAGCAGTTTAAGAGCGGGCGATGAGCAGTTCTTC
.	.	TRBJ2-3	TRBV7-6	CASSGAGTGLISAGGTQYF	TGTGCCAGCAGCGGAGCCGGGACAGGGCTGATTAGCGCGGGGGGTACGCAGTATTTT
few	.	TRBJ2-5	TRBV4-3	CASSPLPGQMEGETQYF	TGCGCCAGCAGCCCACTTCCAGGCCAGATGGAGGGGGAGACCCAGTACTTC
few	.	TRBJ1-1	TRBV4-1	CASSQVNLNTEAFF	TGCGCCAGCAGCCAAGTTAATTTGAACACTGAAGCTTTCTTT
.	TRBD2	TRBJ2-3	TRBV7-6	CASSYGTSGTFTDTQYF	TGTGCCAGCAGCTACGGGACTAGCGGGACTTTCACAGATACGCAGTATTTT
once	.	TRBJ1-2	TRBV11-2	CASSLLLGAVGGYTF	TGTGCCAGCAGCTTACTGTTAGGCGCGGTCGGTGGCTACACCTTC
few	.	TRBJ2-3	TRBV4-3	CASSQGKSSPSTDTQYF	TGCGCCAGCAGCCAAGGAAAGTCTAGTCCCAGCACAGATACGCAGTATTTT
few	TRBD1	TRBJ2-7	TRBV3-1	CASSQEGQGADEQYF	TGTGCCAGCAGCCAGGAGGGACAGGGGGCCGACGAGCAGTACTTC
.	TRBD1	TRBJ1-2	TRBV7-9	CASSLIGTGNYGYTF	TGTGCCAGCAGCTTAATCGGGACAGGGAACTATGGCTACACCTTC
few	TRBD2	TRBJ2-7	TRBV7-3	CASSLDGGDSYEQYF	TGTGCCAGCAGCTTAGATGGGGGGGACTCCTACGAGCAGTACTTC
.	TRBD1	TRBJ1-1	TRBV4-1	CASSHVPPGQGTEAFF	TGCGCCAGCAGCCATGTCCCTCCGGGACAGGGCACTGAAGCTTTCTTT
.	TRBD1	TRBJ2-7	TRBV7-6	CASSSTDRVFEQYF	TGTGCCAGCAGCTCCACAGACAGGGTTTTCGAGCAGTACTTC
few	.	TRBJ2-5	TRBV12-3/TRBV12-4	CASSPWDSSQETQYF	TGTGCCAGCAGTCCTTGGGACTCATCTCAAGAGACCCAGTACTTC
.	.	TRBJ2-1	TRBV6-5	CASSPVPGVEFF	TGTGCCAGCAGCCCCGTTCCGGGTGTGGAGTTCTTC
many	TRBD2	TRBJ2-1	TRBV4-2	CASSQEKSGGPYNEQFF	TGTGCCAGCAGCCAAGAGAAGTCGGGGGGTCCGTACAATGAGCAGTTCTTC
many	.	TRBJ1-2	TRBV6-5	CASSYARNENGYTF	TGTGCCAGCAGTTATGCCAGAAACGAGAATGGCTACACCTTC
many	.	TRBJ1-1	TRBV7-6	CASSLAQGRLAEAFF	TGTGCCAGCAGCTTAGCGCAGGGACGGTTGGCAGAGGCTTTCTTT